A single sample is the source of the 21 T cell receptor beta chains below, sequenced in a study of blood T cell repertoires in COVID-19. Measured with immunoSEQ multiplex PCR; TCRdb has only the in-frame clones, and not every one. The sample holds about 110,000 clones, about 89% seen once. Specimen: peripheral blood. These receptors originate from a man aged 40-55 years with acute or convalescent COVID-19.

J is TRBJ1-2 and V is TRBV30; TRBD1 matches 7 bases. V gave up 4 bases and J gave up 4 bases; unmatched junction bases: 15. Germline assignment: CDR1 GTSNPN and CDR2 SVGIG (reference sequence). The CDR3 contains 16 residues. CDR3 residues: CAWNNLVGGATYGYTF. The CDR3 DNA is TGTGCCTGGAACAACCTAGTAGGGGGCGCTACCTATGGCTACACCTTC.

The J gene is TRBJ1-5, the V gene TRBV23-1; tentatively, D is TRBD1 (5 bases). TRBV23-1 carries the ORF label, with uncertain function. The V end lost 0 bases, the J end lost 5 bases, and 8 bases lay between the germline ends. CDR3 length equals 14 residues. DNA for the CDR3: TGCGCCAGCAGTCAATCATCCAGGGATCAGCCCCAGCATTTT. Its translation is CASSQSSRDQPQHF.

The rearrangement links TRBV5-1 to TRBJ1-1; no definite D call. The germline CDR1 and CDR2 sequences are SGHRS and YFSETQ. This CDR3 is 14 amino acids long. Between the trimmed V and J ends, which lost 0 bases and 4 bases, there was a span of 10 bases. The CDR3 region has the DNA TGCGCCAGCAGCTTGGAAGAGAGTACCACTGAAGCTTTCTTT. Residues: CASSLEESTTEAFF.

This clone was recorded only once. This chain links TRBV3-1 (or the pseudogene TRBV3-2) with TRBJ1-1; no reliable D call. The V and J ends lost 5 bases and 5 bases respectively, with 9 bases between them. CDR1 is LGHDT, CDR2 YNNKEL, per germline (reference sequence). This CDR3 contains 12 residues. CDR3 region: CASSATGTEAFF. The CDR3 DNA sequence: TGTGCCAGCAGCGCTACGGGGACTGAAGCTTTCTTT.

This rearrangement joins TRBV30 to TRBJ2-1, with unresolved D. The CDR3 has 12 amino acids. V was clipped by 2 bases and J by 4 bases, with 6 bases between them. Germline V gives CDR1 GTSNPN, CDR2 SVGIG (reference sequence). CDR3 loop: CAWSSHYNEQFF. In DNA form, the CDR3 reads TGTGCCTGGAGTTCACATTACAATGAGCAGTTCTTC.

The rearrangement uses TRBV7-9 and TRBJ1-2; D call uncertain. The V end was cut by 3 bases, the J end by 6 bases, with 14 bases between. This CDR3 has 14 amino acids. CDR1 and CDR2 (germline): SEHNR, FQNEAQ (reference sequence). The CDR3 reads CASSFAGIEDGYTF. CDR3 coding DNA: TGTGCCAGCAGCTTTGCCGGTATAGAGGATGGCTACACCTTC.

CDR3 coding DNA: TGTGCCAGCAGTGAACGGAGAGCGGACTCCTACAATGAGCAGTTCTTC. Translated: CASSERRADSYNEQFF. The rearrangement joins TRBV6-1 to TRBJ2-1; D possibly corresponds to TRBD2 (5 bases). The germline V and J ends were trimmed by 2 bases and 0 bases, with 11 bases remaining between them. Germline V gene lookup returns CDR1 MNHNS and CDR2 SASEGT. CDR3 length equals 16 residues.

The chain employs TRBV3-1 (or the pseudogene TRBV3-2) and TRBJ1-1, with D uncertain. V lost 7 bases to trimming and J lost 7 bases, with 10 bases between them. The CDR3 is made up of 11 amino acids. Germline V gene sequence: CDR1 LGHDT, CDR2 YNNKEL (reference sequence). The CDR3 reads CASIRGGEAFF. The CDR3, as DNA: TGTGCCAGCATCCGTGGAGGTGAAGCTTTCTTT.

The V and J genes are TRBV6-5 and TRBJ1-1, with D uncertain. V was pared by 3 bases and J by 2 bases, with 7 bases between. The CDR3 spans 13 residues. The germline gives CDR1 MNHEY, CDR2 SVGAGI. CDR3 region: CASSYLTNTEAFF. As DNA, the CDR3 is TGTGCCAGCAGTTATTTGACTAACACTGAAGCTTTCTTT.

This clone turned up a few times. This chain links TRBV30 with TRBJ1-1, with D tentatively TRBD1 (5 bases). The CDR3 contains 14 residues. The V end was cut by 2 bases, the J end by 1 base, with 11 bases between. CDR1 is GTSNPN and CDR2 is SVGIG in the germline V gene (reference sequence). The CDR3 coding sequence is TGTGCCTGGAGTCCGGGACTGACGAACACTGAAGCTTTCTTT. It encodes CAWSPGLTNTEAFF.

The CDR3 sequence: CASSTLDLSNEQFF. DNA for the CDR3: TGTGCCAGCAGCACCCTAGACCTTTCCAATGAGCAGTTCTTC. This rearrangement joins TRBV11-2 to TRBJ2-1; D gene uncertain. The CDR3 loop spans 14 amino acids. The germline V gene encodes CDR1 SGHAT and CDR2 FQNNGV. V lost 5 bases and J lost 6, with 14 bases in between.

The chain carries TRBV20-1 and TRBJ2-1, with 11 bases identical to TRBD2. Germline V gene data show CDR1 as DFQATT and CDR2 as SNEGSKA (reference sequence). This CDR3 is built from 15 residues. The junction had 5 bases not matched to a gene; V was cut back by 3 bases and J by 4 bases. As DNA, the CDR3 is TGCAGTGCTAGTCCACTAGCGGGGGAATACAATGAGCAGTTCTTC. Translation: CSASPLAGEYNEQFF.

The J gene is TRBJ2-3, the V gene TRBV7-9, with TRBD2 matching over 8 bases. Unmatched junction bases numbered 13, after V lost 5 bases and J lost 3 bases. Germline CDR1 SEHNR, CDR2 FQNEAQ (reference sequence). This CDR3 has 17 amino acids. In DNA form, the CDR3 reads TGTGCCAGCAGCCCCTCCCAGGTGGTAGCGGGGACAGATACGCAGTATTTT. Translation: CASSPSQVVAGTDTQYF.

This chain joins TRBV5-6 and TRBJ1-3; D remains unclear. This CDR3 has 14 residues. V was cut by 1 base and J by 2 bases, with 7 bases left in between. Germline V gene lookup returns CDR1 SGHDT and CDR2 YYEEEE. CDR3 DNA sequence: TGTGCCAGCAGCTTGACAGATACTGGAAACACCATATATTTT. It is translated as CASSLTDTGNTIYF.

The chain joins TRBV30 to TRBJ2-7; no firm D call. Trimming stripped 4 bases from V and 2 bases from J, with 18 bases between. CDR3 length: 15 amino acids. Looked up from germline, CDR1 is GTSNPN and CDR2 is SVGIG (reference sequence). DNA of the CDR3: TGTGCCTGGAAGCCCTGGCAGGCACGCGCCTACGAGCAGTACTTC. Residues: CAWKPWQARAYEQYF.

The genes are TRBV10-3 and TRBJ1-4, with D possibly being TRBD1 (6 bases). There are 14 residues in the CDR3. The V gene's germline CDR1 is ENHRY and CDR2 SYGVKD. The V end was cut by 4 bases, the J end by 7 bases, with 13 bases between. The CDR3 spells CAISGTAALEKLFF. The CDR3 bases are TGTGCCATCAGTGGGACAGCCGCTCTTGAAAAACTGTTTTTT.

V and J are TRBV6-6 and TRBJ2-2; the match to TRBD1 covers 9 bases. Germline values: CDR1 MNHNY, CDR2 SVGAGI (reference sequence). CDR3 length: 13 amino acids. V shed 6 bases and J 6 bases; nucleotides not matched to a gene: 2. The CDR3 region has the DNA TGTGCCAGCAGAGACAGGGGGGCCGGGGAGCTGTTTTTT. This codes for CASRDRGAGELFF.

Note on this clone: This same CDR3 is encoded by further DNA sequences in the sample. V and J are TRBV19 and TRBJ1-5; a possible D gene is TRBD1 (5 bases). The CDR3 runs to 15 residues. Trimming cost V 0 bases and J 1 base, with 7 bases left between them. Per germline, CDR1 LNHDA and CDR2 SQIVND (reference sequence). The CDR3 loop is CASSIDGGSNQPQHF. The CDR3 DNA sequence: TGTGCCAGTAGTATAGATGGGGGGAGCAATCAGCCCCAGCATTTT.

V gene TRBV10-3 combines with J gene TRBJ1-4; 9 bases fit TRBD1. The CDR3 covers 13 residues. After removal of 8 bases from V and 8 bases from J, the junction contained 6 bases not matched to a gene. Germline V CDR1 and CDR2: ENHRY, SYGVKD. DNA for the CDR3: TGTGCCATCGGGACAGGGAAGTCAGAAAAACTGTTTTTT. Translation: CAIGTGKSEKLFF.

V and J are TRBV7-9 and TRBJ2-7; TRBD1 matches at 7 bases. In germline, CDR1 is SEHNR, CDR2 FQNEAQ (reference sequence). The CDR3 sequence is 13 residues long. The V segment lost 5 bases and the J segment 5 bases; nucleotides outside the gene matches: 6. Here the CDR3 DNA reads TGTGCCAGCAGCCGACAGGGAGTCCACGAGCAGTACTTC. This translates into CASSRQGVHEQYF.

This chain joins TRBV10-3 and TRBJ2-7; 7 positions match TRBD2. Germline V gene sequence: CDR1 ENHRY, CDR2 SYGVKD. CDR3 size: 16 residues. V was pared by 5 bases and J by 2 bases, with 12 bases of the junction left unmatched. In DNA, the CDR3 is TGTGCCATCAGTCAGCTTGGCGGGAGCTATGCCTACGAGCAGTACTTC. This sequence encodes CAISQLGGSYAYEQYF.